Listed here are 3 T cell receptor beta chains from one sample, sequenced in a study of T cell responses to AZD1222 COVID-19 vaccine. Here immunoSEQ multiplex PCR was the method, and the copy in TCRdb shows in-frame clones only, minus some. Found here are 100,000 to 150,000 clones, around 92% of them singletons; the top ten hold under 1.2%. The specimen comprised peripheral blood, sampled on day 0 of AZD1222 vaccination. Source of these receptors: an adult in good health.

V is TRBV3-1 (or the pseudogene TRBV3-2) and J is TRBJ1-2, with 9 bases that match TRBD1. Germline V lookup: CDR1 LGHDT, CDR2 YNNKEL (reference sequence). The J segment lost 4 bases and the V segment lost 4 bases, leaving 4 bases of the junction unmatched. The CDR3 runs to 14 residues. The CDR3 bases are TGTGCCAGCAGCCTAACAGGGGGCAGCTATGGCTACACCTTC. Translating it yields CASSLTGGSYGYTF.

The CDR3 reads CASSLRRPPYSNQPQHF. In DNA, the CDR3 is TGTGCCAGCAGCTTGAGACGGCCTCCTTATAGCAATCAGCCCCAGCATTTT. The chain links TRBV5-4 to TRBJ1-5; D is uncertain. The CDR3 loop spans 17 amino acids. CDR1 is SGHNT, CDR2 YYREEE, per germline (reference sequence). The V and J ends lost 1 base and 0 bases respectively, with 14 bases between them.

This chain connects TRBV11-2 to TRBJ1-2; the D is unclear. Trimming took off 2 bases at V and 2 bases at J, with 3 bases between the two ends. Germline-derived CDR1 and CDR2 are SGHAT and FQNNGV. CDR3 length: 12 amino acids. In nucleotides, the CDR3 is TGTGCCAGCAGCTTAACCAACTATGGCTACACCTTC. Protein product: CASSLTNYGYTF.